One T cell receptor beta chain is described in this entry. Its target is not known. This entry comes from a study of CD8+ T cells in alopecia areata. The study, taken as a whole, reports: It was lesional scalp, especially alopecia totalis/universalis, that showed higher clonality than normal scalp.

The treatment: oral pan-JAK inhibitor, 5-10 mg twice daily. PBMC-derived CD4+ and CD8+ T cells were sorted. Extraction of RNA preceded its reverse transcription into cDNA, which served as the sequencing template. Only in-frame clones appear in the TCRdb table, and some are missing; sequencing was by immunoSEQ multiplex PCR. The sample holds some 100,000 clones, 60% seen once. V dropped 6 bases and J dropped 1 base, with 19 bases sitting between them. The CDR3 sequence is 17 residues long. CDR1 SNHLY and CDR2 FYNNEI come from the germline V gene. J is TRBJ2-4 and V is TRBV2, with D perhaps TRBD1 (8 bases). The sample in question was CD8+ T cells sorted from blood, obtained at week 56, from a patient treated with tofacitinib. This receptor was taken from a human donor with alopecia areata. The CDR3 here is CASRTDREGLAKNIQYF. CDR3 DNA: TGTGCCAGCAGAACGGACAGGGAGGGTTTGGCCAAAAACATTCAGTACTTC.